These T cell receptor beta chains were read from a single sample in a study of tumour-infiltrating T cells in Burkitt lymphoma. Profiled with immunoSEQ multiplex PCR; TCRdb holds only in-frame clones, not every one. The data hold 13,000 to 15,000 clones, with approximately 85% observed a single time. Sequenced: tumor tissue. The receptors shown here come from a human donor with diffuse large B-cell lymphoma. The CDR3 runs from the conserved cysteine through the conserved F or W.

v_gene,CDR3aa
TRBV19,CASSRTGGTSSYNEQFF
TRBV6-5,CASSYSIVLNTEAFF
TRBV7-2,CASSQAWLTNTGELFF
TRBV18,CTSSPPVGNSAFF
TRBV28,CASSLGAATGELFF
TRBV9,CASSALLQGGGELFF
TRBV2,CASKGEGMNTEAFF
TRBV6-6,CASSYRTGGQQPQHF
TRBV6-5,CASSYSQGYEQFF
TRBV15,CATSRSSGGRADTQYF
TRBV4-3,CASSPGTYSNQPQHF
TRBV7-2,CASSLVGRQGVTTQYF